Below, 30 T cell receptor beta chains from the same sample are listed, as sequenced in a study of blood T cell repertoires in COVID-19. The repertoire was sequenced with immunoSEQ multiplex PCR; TCRdb's copy has only in-frame clones and lacks some. This table has hundreds of thousands of clones, roughly 85% appearing once. The material sequenced was PBMCs or T cells enriched from blood (not recorded which). The receptors derive from a woman between 40 and 50 years old who had been exposed to COVID-19.

The V gene is TRBV5-5, the J gene TRBJ1-2; TRBD1 matches 10 bases. Trimming took 4 bases from V and 6 from J; bases not matched to a gene: 3. The CDR3 length is 13 residues. Germline loops: CDR1 SGHKS, CDR2 YYEKEE (reference sequence). The CDR3 loop reads CASSPGQGNGYTF. The DNA for the CDR3 is TGTGCCAGCAGCCCGGGACAGGGGAATGGCTACACCTTC.

V is TRBV6-5 and J is TRBJ1-1; D is perhaps TRBD1 (6 bases). The CDR3 extends over 14 amino acids. Germline values: CDR1 MNHEY, CDR2 SVGAGI. V lost 7 bases and J 5 bases, leaving 17 bases between the germline ends. The CDR3 sequence: CASTGLSQGTEAFF. The CDR3 DNA follows: TGTGCCAGCACCGGGCTCTCCCAGGGGACTGAAGCTTTCTTT.

This chain joins TRBV28 and TRBJ1-2, with D unclear. The V gene lost 6 bases and the J gene lost 8 bases, with 16 bases spanning the gap. Germline V gives CDR1 MDHEN, CDR2 SYDVKM. This CDR3 is 13 amino acids long. CDR3 region: CASRSSPEEGYTF. As DNA, the CDR3 is TGTGCCAGCAGGTCTTCGCCGGAGGAGGGCTACACCTTC.

This clone was seen at least ten times. This chain joins TRBV5-4 and TRBJ1-6, with D possibly being TRBD1 (5 bases). The CDR3 is made up of 16 amino acids. CDR1 is SGHNT and CDR2 is YYREEE in the germline V gene (reference sequence). Trimming removed 2 bases at V and 5 bases at J, with 14 bases between. The CDR3 DNA reads as TGTGCCAGCAGCTTCCAGGGCATCTGGAATAATTCACCCCTCCACTTT. It is translated as CASSFQGIWNNSPLHF.

The chain uses TRBV3-1 (or the pseudogene TRBV3-2) and TRBJ1-3; D gene uncertain. The CDR3 is made up of 14 amino acids. The V gene's germline CDR1 is LGHDT and CDR2 YNNKEL (reference sequence). The V end lost 0 bases, the J end lost 2 bases, and 5 bases lay between the germline ends. The CDR3 coding sequence is TGTGCCAGCAGCCAAGAATATACTGGAAACACCATATATTTT. Translated: CASSQEYTGNTIYF.

The rearrangement joins TRBV11-3 to TRBJ2-5, with TRBD2 matching over 7 bases. CDR1 and CDR2 (germline): SGHNT, YENEEA. This CDR3 spans 15 amino acids. Unmatched junction bases numbered 11, after V lost 5 bases and J lost 5 bases. This CDR3 reads CASSRGEGSVETQYF. In DNA form, the CDR3 reads TGTGCCAGCAGCAGAGGGGAGGGATCCGTGGAGACCCAGTACTTC.

The chain employs TRBV5-4 and TRBJ2-1; 7 nucleotides line up with TRBD1. CDR1 and CDR2 from the germline V gene are SGHNT and YYREEE (reference sequence). V was pared by 0 bases and J by 3 bases, with 3 bases of the junction left unmatched. CDR3 size: 15 residues. The CDR3 protein is CASSLGHRGYNEQFF. The CDR3 DNA reads TGTGCCAGCAGCTTGGGCCACAGGGGCTACAATGAGCAGTTCTTC.

The chain carries TRBV5-1 and TRBJ1-2; maybe TRBD1 (5 bases). The V gene's germline CDR1 is SGHRS and CDR2 YFSETQ. V shed 7 bases and J shed 4 bases, with 23 bases lying between them. There are 16 residues in the CDR3. CDR3 in DNA: TGCGCCAGCCAGGCGGGACTCCTACAGCGGGGCTATGGCTACACCTTC. Protein: CASQAGLLQRGYGYTF. Complete variable domain (other parts from reference TRBV5-1 and TRBJ1-2): KAGVTQTPRYLIKTRGQQVTLSCSPISGHRSVSWYQQTPGQGLQFLFEYFSETQRNKGNFPGRFSGRQFSNSRSEMNVSTLELGDSALYLCASQAGLLQRGYGYTFGSGTRLTVV.

The rearrangement uses TRBV28 and TRBJ1-1; TRBD1 matches at 7 bases. This CDR3 spans 15 amino acids. V was pared by 6 bases and J by 2 bases, with 9 bases of the junction left unmatched. Germline CDR1 reads MDHEN; CDR2 reads SYDVKM. The CDR3, as DNA: TGTGCCAGCAGGCCCTGGGACAGATTTAACACTGAAGCTTTCTTT. It yields the protein CASRPWDRFNTEAFF. Combining the CDR3 with reference TRBV28 and TRBJ1-1 gives the whole variable domain DVKVTQSSRYLVKRTGEKVFLECVQDMDHENMFWYRQDPGLGLRLIYFSYDVKMKEKGDIPEGYSVSREKKERFSLILESASTNQTSMYLCASRPWDRFNTEAFFGQGTRLTVV.

V is TRBV6-5 and J is TRBJ1-1, with D tentatively TRBD1 (6 bases). CDR1 MNHEY and CDR2 SVGAGI come from the germline V gene. The CDR3 runs to 13 residues. Trimming left V 7 bases short and J 0 bases short, with 9 bases between. The CDR3: CASKQGLNTEAFF. CDR3 nucleotides: TGTGCCAGCAAACAGGGATTGAACACTGAAGCTTTCTTT.

The count of this clone is one. The chain carries TRBV7-3 and TRBJ2-2; D not certain. V was trimmed by 5 bases and J by 8 bases, leaving 9 bases between them. The CDR3 contains 12 residues. Germline V gene data show CDR1 as SGHTA and CDR2 as FQGTGA. The CDR3 sequence is CASSMQQGELFF. The DNA for the CDR3 is TGTGCCAGCAGCATGCAACAGGGGGAGCTGTTTTTT.

The chain is built from TRBV7-2 and TRBJ1-3, with no clear D. This CDR3 is built from 17 residues. Between the trimmed V and J ends, which lost 5 bases and 0 bases, there was a span of 17 bases. Looked up from germline, CDR1 is SGHTA and CDR2 is FQGNSA. CDR3 sequence reads: CASSPVAGTTSGNTIYF. In DNA form, the CDR3 reads TGTGCCAGCAGCCCGGTCGCGGGCACCACCTCTGGAAACACCATATATTTT.

This clone was seen a few times. Other DNA sequences in this sample translate to the same CDR3. The gene calls are TRBV7-8 and TRBJ1-4, with a weak D call TRBD1 (5 bases). This CDR3 has 14 amino acids. Trimming shortened V by 1 base and J by 4 bases, and 7 bases separated the two germline ends. The germline V gene encodes CDR1 SGHVS and CDR2 FQNEAQ. The CDR3 loop reads CASSLGQYNEKLFF. CDR3 DNA sequence: TGTGCCAGCAGCTTAGGACAGTATAATGAAAAACTGTTTTTT.

V usage is TRBV5-1 and J usage is TRBJ1-2; D is unclear. V lost 0 bases and J 8 bases, leaving 26 bases between the germline ends. In germline, CDR1 is SGHRS, CDR2 YFSETQ. The CDR3 extends over 18 amino acids. The CDR3 DNA reads as TGCGCCAGCAGCTTGGCTTGGACGGGAACGACCCCAATGGGAGGCTACACCTTC. It is translated as CASSLAWTGTTPMGGYTF.

The chain carries TRBV19 and TRBJ1-5; D ambiguous. V lost 4 bases and J lost 5, with 15 bases in between. The CDR3 extends over 15 amino acids. CDR1 is LNHDA, CDR2 SQIVND, per germline (reference sequence). CDR3 bases: TGTGCCAGTAGTACCATCTGGAGCGGGGATCAGCCCCAGCATTTT. Translated, it gives CASSTIWSGDQPQHF.

There are a few counts of this clone. The chain uses TRBV7-3 and TRBJ1-2, with 8 bases matching TRBD1. V trimming: 5 bases; J trimming: 8 bases; junction bases outside the gene matches: 7. This CDR3 comprises 13 residues. Germline V gives CDR1 SGHTA, CDR2 FQGTGA. The CDR3 protein is CASSPQTGAGYTF. The CDR3 nucleotides read TGTGCCAGCAGCCCTCAGACAGGGGCCGGCTACACCTTC.

The V gene is TRBV2, the J gene TRBJ2-1; 12 nucleotides align to TRBD2. Germline CDR1 and CDR2: SNHLY and FYNNEI. The CDR3 sequence is 18 residues long. Losses at the gene ends were 6 bases for V and 4 bases for J; bases not matched to a gene: 13. The CDR3 here is CASRGTSGPRALYNEQFF. DNA of the CDR3: TGTGCCAGCAGGGGGACTAGCGGGCCCCGGGCCCTTTACAATGAGCAGTTCTTC.

This chain uses TRBV11-2 with TRBJ2-1, with D perhaps matching TRBD2 (6 bases). The CDR3 runs to 15 residues. The V gene's germline CDR1 is SGHAT and CDR2 FQNNGV. Trimming cost V 5 bases and J 0 bases, with 11 bases left between them. The CDR3 region has the DNA TGTGCCAGCAGCAGGGACTCCTACTCCTACAATGAGCAGTTCTTC. Translated, it gives CASSRDSYSYNEQFF.

This sequence joins TRBV27 and TRBJ2-4, with D possibly TRBD2 on 5 matching bases. This CDR3 is 14 amino acids long. Germline-derived CDR1 and CDR2 are MNHEY and SMNVEV (reference sequence). V lost 4 bases to trimming and J lost 4 bases, with 11 bases between them. The CDR3 nucleotides are TGTGCCAGCAGTTCCCGGGAATATAAAAACATTCAGTACTTC. It is translated as CASSSREYKNIQYF.

This chain links TRBV11-2 with TRBJ1-2; the D gene is possibly TRBD1 (6 bases). V lost 5 bases to trimming and J lost 1 base, with 14 bases between them. CDR3 length: 15 residues. Germline V gives CDR1 SGHAT, CDR2 FQNNGV. CDR3 loop: CASSLPGQNNYGYTF. CDR3 nucleotide sequence: TGTGCCAGCAGCCTCCCAGGACAGAATAACTATGGCTACACCTTC.

The V call is TRBV4-2, the J call TRBJ2-1; 9 bases are shared with TRBD1. After removal of 2 bases from V and 5 bases from J, the junction contained 7 bases not matched to a gene. The CDR3 contains 16 residues. Germline CDR1 is LGHNA and CDR2 is YNFKEQ. This chain's CDR3 is CASSQPTGQGNNEQFF. The CDR3 DNA sequence: TGTGCCAGCAGCCAACCGACCGGACAGGGGAACAATGAGCAGTTCTTC.

This chain joins TRBV5-4 and TRBJ1-6; 7 positions agree with TRBD1. The V segment lost 2 bases and the J segment 4 bases; nucleotides outside the gene matches: 6. In germline, CDR1 is SGHNT, CDR2 YYREEE (reference sequence). This CDR3 comprises 16 residues. In nucleotides, the CDR3 is TGTGCCAGCAGCTTTCTGGGACAGTCTTATAATTCACCCCTCCACTTT. This gives the protein CASSFLGQSYNSPLHF.

The rearrangement links TRBV4-2 to TRBJ1-1, with a possible D match to TRBD1 (6 bases). V lost 3 bases and J lost 0, with 8 bases in between. CDR1 is LGHNA, CDR2 YNFKEQ, per germline. The CDR3 runs 14 residues. CDR3 protein: CASSQDRLNTEAFF. The CDR3, as DNA: TGTGCCAGCAGCCAGGACAGATTGAACACTGAAGCTTTCTTT.

V is TRBV3-1 (or the pseudogene TRBV3-2) and J is TRBJ1-6; no clear D gene. The CDR3 runs 14 residues. CDR1 and CDR2 from the germline V gene are LGHDT and YNNKEL (reference sequence). V shed 4 bases and J shed 7 bases, with 11 bases lying between them. The CDR3 sequence is CASSLEAVNSPLHF. CDR3 sequence (DNA): TGTGCCAGCAGCCTAGAGGCAGTAAATTCACCCCTCCACTTT.

This clone was seen many times. The rearrangement uses TRBV5-6 and TRBJ2-2; TRBD1 matches at 7 bases. The V gene end was trimmed by 5 bases and the J gene end by 2 bases; junction bases not matched to a gene: 6. The CDR3 has 15 amino acids. Germline CDR1 SGHDT, CDR2 YYEEEE. The CDR3 nucleotides read TGTGCCAGCAGACTACGACAGGGCAACACCGGGGAGCTGTTTTTT. This sequence encodes CASRLRQGNTGELFF.

The V and J genes are TRBV9 and TRBJ2-3; 15 positions agree with TRBD2. The CDR3 totals 22 residues. The V segment lost 2 bases and the J segment 0 bases; nucleotides outside the gene matches: 16. Germline lookup yields CDR1 SGDLS and CDR2 YYNGEE. This CDR3 reads CASSVPHPRTSGGGESTDTQYF. As DNA, the CDR3 is TGTGCCAGCAGCGTCCCCCACCCCCGGACTAGCGGGGGGGGAGAGAGCACAGATACGCAGTATTTT.

The chain couples TRBV3-1 (or the pseudogene TRBV3-2) to TRBJ1-1, with D tentatively TRBD1 (6 bases). V lost 4 bases and J 1 base, leaving 19 bases between the germline ends. Germline lookup yields CDR1 LGHDT and CDR2 YNNKEL (reference sequence). The CDR3 loop spans 17 amino acids. The CDR3 nucleotides are TGTGCCAGCAGCCCCGACTGGGGAGGGGACACGAACACTGAAGCTTTCTTT. Its protein product is CASSPDWGGDTNTEAFF.

The rearrangement joins TRBV20-1 to TRBJ1-6, with TRBD1 as a possible D gene (5 bases). Trimming stripped 4 bases from V and 18 bases from J, with 13 bases between. Germline V CDR1 and CDR2: DFQATT, SNEGSKA (reference sequence). The CDR3 totals 10 residues. The DNA of the CDR3 is TGCAGTGCTATGGGGGACTCTACCCACTTT. Its translation is CSAMGDSTHF.

This clone is a singleton in its sample. This chain uses TRBV9 with TRBJ2-6; perhaps TRBD2 as D (6 bases). V was trimmed by 4 bases and J by 2 bases, leaving 13 bases between them. The CDR3 totals 16 residues. Per germline, CDR1 SGDLS and CDR2 YYNGEE. The CDR3 loop reads CASSPGLAAGANVLTF. The CDR3 nucleotides are TGTGCCAGCAGCCCGGGACTGGCGGCTGGGGCCAACGTCCTGACTTTC.

This rearrangement joins TRBV11-2 to TRBJ1-3; D call uncertain. Germline V gives CDR1 SGHAT, CDR2 FQNNGV. This CDR3 has 15 amino acids. Between the trimmed V and J ends, which lost 4 bases and 0 bases, there was a span of 10 bases. CDR3 in amino acids: CASSSDHYSGNTIYF. CDR3 coding DNA: TGTGCCAGCAGCTCAGACCACTACTCTGGAAACACCATATATTTT.